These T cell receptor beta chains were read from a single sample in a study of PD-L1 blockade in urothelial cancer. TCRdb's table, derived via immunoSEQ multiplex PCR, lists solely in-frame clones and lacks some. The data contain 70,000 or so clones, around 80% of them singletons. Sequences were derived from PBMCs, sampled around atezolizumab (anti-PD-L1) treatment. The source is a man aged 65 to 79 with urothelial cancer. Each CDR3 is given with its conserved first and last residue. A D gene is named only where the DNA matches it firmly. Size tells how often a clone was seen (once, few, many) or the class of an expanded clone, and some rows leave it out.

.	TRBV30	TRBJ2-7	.	CAWSLQSISEQYF	TGTGCCTGGAGTTTACAGTCCATCAGCGAGCAGTACTTC
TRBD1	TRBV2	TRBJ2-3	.	CASSVGQAFGYF	TGTGCCAGCAGTGTGGGACAGGCGTTTGGGTATTTT
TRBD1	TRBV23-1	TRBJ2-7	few	CASSPKRDSSSYEQYF	TGCGCCAGCAGCCCCAAGAGGGACAGTAGTTCCTACGAGCAGTACTTC
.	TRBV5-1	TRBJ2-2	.	CASSLVAGDWTGELFF	TGCGCCAGCAGCTTGGTGGCAGGGGATTGGACCGGGGAGCTGTTTTTT
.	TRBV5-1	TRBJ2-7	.	CASSRTLSYEQYF	TGCGCCAGCAGCCGGACTCTCTCCTACGAGCAGTACTTC
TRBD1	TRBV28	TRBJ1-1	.	CASSPWTGGEAFF	TGTGCCAGCAGTCCGTGGACAGGGGGGGAAGCTTTCTTT
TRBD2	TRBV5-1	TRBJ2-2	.	CASRIGVTSGRGTGELFF	TGCGCCAGCAGAATTGGGGTTACTAGCGGGAGAGGCACCGGGGAGCTGTTTTTT
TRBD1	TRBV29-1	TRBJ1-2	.	CSVQPQGAGYYGYTF	TGCAGCGTCCAACCACAGGGGGCTGGTTACTATGGCTACACCTTC
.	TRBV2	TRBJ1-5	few	CASTAGLGQPQHF	TGTGCCAGCACCGCGGGGTTGGGGCAGCCCCAGCATTTT
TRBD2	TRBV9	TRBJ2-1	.	CASSVDLGGGPRDEQFF	TGTGCCAGCAGCGTAGATCTCGGGGGAGGGCCTAGGGATGAGCAGTTCTTC
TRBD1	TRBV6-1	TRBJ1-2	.	CASSPRPQGADGYTF	TGTGCCAGCAGCCCCCGCCCCCAGGGGGCAGATGGCTACACCTTC
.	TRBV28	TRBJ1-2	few	CASSDLGKNTF	TGTGCCAGCAGCGACCTGGGCAAGAACACCTTC
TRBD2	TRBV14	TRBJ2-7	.	CASSRGLAGGRRVYEQYF	TGTGCCAGCAGCCGGGGACTAGCGGGAGGTCGCCGGGTTTACGAGCAGTACTTC
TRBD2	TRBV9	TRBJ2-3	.	CASSVVAGGPKDTQYF	TGTGCCAGCAGCGTAGTTGCGGGAGGGCCGAAAGATACGCAGTATTTT